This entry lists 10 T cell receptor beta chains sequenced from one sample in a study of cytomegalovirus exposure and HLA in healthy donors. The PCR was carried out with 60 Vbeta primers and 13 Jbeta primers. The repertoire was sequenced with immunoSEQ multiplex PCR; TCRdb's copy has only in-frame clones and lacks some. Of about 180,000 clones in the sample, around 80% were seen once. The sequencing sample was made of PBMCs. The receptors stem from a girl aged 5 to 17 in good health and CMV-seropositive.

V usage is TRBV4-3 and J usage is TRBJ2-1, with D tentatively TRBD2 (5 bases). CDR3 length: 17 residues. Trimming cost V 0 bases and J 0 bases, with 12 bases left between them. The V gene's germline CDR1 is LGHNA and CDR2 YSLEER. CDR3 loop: CASSQDSLASSYNEQFF. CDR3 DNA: TGCGCCAGCAGCCAAGATAGCCTAGCAAGCTCCTACAATGAGCAGTTCTTC.

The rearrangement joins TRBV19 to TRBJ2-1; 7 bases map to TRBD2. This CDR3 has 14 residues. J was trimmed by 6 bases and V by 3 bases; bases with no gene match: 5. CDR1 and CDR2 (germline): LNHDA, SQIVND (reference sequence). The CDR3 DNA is TGTGCCAGTAGTATTGGCGGGAGTGTCAATGAGCAGTTCTTC. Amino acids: CASSIGGSVNEQFF.

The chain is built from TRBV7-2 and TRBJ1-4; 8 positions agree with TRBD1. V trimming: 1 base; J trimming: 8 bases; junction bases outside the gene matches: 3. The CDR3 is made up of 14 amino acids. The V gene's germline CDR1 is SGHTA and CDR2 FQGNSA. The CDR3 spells CASSLVRGREKLFF. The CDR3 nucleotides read TGTGCCAGCAGCTTAGTCAGGGGGCGGGAAAAACTGTTTTTT.

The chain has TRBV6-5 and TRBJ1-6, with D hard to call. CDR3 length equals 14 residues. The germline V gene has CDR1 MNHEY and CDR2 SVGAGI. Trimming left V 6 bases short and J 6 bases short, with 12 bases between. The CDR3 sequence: CASSRGLGNSPLHF. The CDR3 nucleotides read TGTGCCAGCAGCAGAGGCCTGGGTAATTCACCCCTCCACTTT.

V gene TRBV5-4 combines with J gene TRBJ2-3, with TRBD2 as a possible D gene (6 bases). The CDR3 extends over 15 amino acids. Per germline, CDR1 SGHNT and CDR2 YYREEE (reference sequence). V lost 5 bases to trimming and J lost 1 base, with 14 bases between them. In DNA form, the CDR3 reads TGTGCCAGCAGGAACCCGGGAGCGGGCACAGATACGCAGTATTTT. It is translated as CASRNPGAGTDTQYF. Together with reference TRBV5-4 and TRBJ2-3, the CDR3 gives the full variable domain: ETGVTQSPTHLIKTRGQQVTLRCSSQSGHNTVSWYQQALGQGPQFIFQYYREEENGRGNFPPRFSGLQFPNYSSELNVNALELDDSALYLCASRNPGAGTDTQYFGPGTRLTVL.

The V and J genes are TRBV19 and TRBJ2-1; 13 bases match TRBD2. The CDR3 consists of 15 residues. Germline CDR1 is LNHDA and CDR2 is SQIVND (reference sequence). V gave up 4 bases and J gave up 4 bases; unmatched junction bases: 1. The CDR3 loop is CASSTGLAGYNEQFF. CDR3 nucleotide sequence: TGTGCCAGTAGTACGGGACTAGCGGGATACAATGAGCAGTTCTTC. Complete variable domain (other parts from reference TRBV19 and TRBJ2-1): DGGITQSPKYLFRKEGQNVTLSCEQNLNHDAMYWYRQDPGQGLRLIYYSQIVNDFQKGDIAEGYSVSREKKESFPLTVTSAQKNPTAFYLCASSTGLAGYNEQFFGPGTRLTVL.

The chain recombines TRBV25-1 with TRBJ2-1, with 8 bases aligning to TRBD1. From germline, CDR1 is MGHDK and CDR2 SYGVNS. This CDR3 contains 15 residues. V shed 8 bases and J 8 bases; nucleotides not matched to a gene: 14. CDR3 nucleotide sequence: TGTGCCAGCCAGCTGAGACAGGGGCCTACGGATGAGCAGTTCTTC. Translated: CASQLRQGPTDEQFF.

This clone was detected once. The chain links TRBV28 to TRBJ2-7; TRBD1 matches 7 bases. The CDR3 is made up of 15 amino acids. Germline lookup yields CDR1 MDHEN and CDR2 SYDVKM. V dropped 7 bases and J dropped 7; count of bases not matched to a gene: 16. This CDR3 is CASTSRPGDRGEQYF. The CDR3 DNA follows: TGTGCCAGCACCTCGAGGCCAGGGGACAGAGGAGAGCAGTACTTC.

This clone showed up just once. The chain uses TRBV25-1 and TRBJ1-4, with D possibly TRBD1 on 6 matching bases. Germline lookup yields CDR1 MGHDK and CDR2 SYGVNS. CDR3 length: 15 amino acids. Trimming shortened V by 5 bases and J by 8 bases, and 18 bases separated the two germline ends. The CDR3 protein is CASSQQTGVKEKLFF. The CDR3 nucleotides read TGTGCCAGCAGTCAACAGACAGGAGTTAAGGAAAAACTGTTTTTT.

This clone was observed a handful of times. The CDR3 loop is CASSQGAGPYNEQFF. In DNA form, the CDR3 reads TGTGCCAGCAGCCAGGGGGCGGGCCCCTACAATGAGCAGTTCTTC. The chain combines TRBV7-8 with TRBJ2-1; 8 bases fit TRBD1. The CDR3 runs 15 residues. V trimming: 5 bases; J trimming: 2 bases; junction bases outside the gene matches: 5. Germline CDR1 reads SGHVS; CDR2 reads FQNEAQ.